Following are 12 T cell receptor beta chains from one sample sequenced in a study of T cells in Graves' hyperthyroidism and ophthalmopathy. TCR beta CDR3 regions were amplified from RNA. An initial round of RT-PCR targeting the TCR CDR3 relied on the HTBI primer set. TCRdb re-analysed the multiplex PCR reads in MiXCR, keeping a single row per CDR3 protein. There are around 340,000 distinct CDR3 sequences in the sample; more than 11% occur only once, and around 23% lies in the top ten. The specimen sequenced was blood. The receptors come from a woman aged 30 to 39 with Graves' hyperthyroidism.

This clonotype occurred many times. This sequence joins TRBV14 and TRBJ2-1; a possible D gene is TRBD2 (6 bases). The germline V gene encodes CDR1 SGHDN and CDR2 FVKESK. Trimming stripped 1 base from V and 1 base from J, with 8 bases between. This CDR3 is built from 15 residues. This chain's CDR3 is CASSQVGSSYNEQFF. In nucleotides, the CDR3 is TGTGCCAGCAGCCAAGTCGGGAGTTCCTACAATGAGCAGTTCTTC.

This clonotype came up a few times. V and J are TRBV28 and TRBJ1-2; TRBD1 might be the D (5 bases). The germline V gene encodes CDR1 MDHEN and CDR2 SYDVKM. There are 12 residues in the CDR3. Trimming took off 6 bases at V and 9 bases at J, with 14 bases between the two ends. CDR3 sequence: CASRYNRMRYTF. DNA for the CDR3: TGTGCCAGCAGATATAACAGGATGCGCTACACCTTC.

V gene TRBV3-1 combines with J gene TRBJ2-5; TRBD2 aligns across 9 bases. The CDR3 contains 16 residues. The V gene's germline CDR1 is LGHDT and CDR2 YNNKEL (reference sequence). V shed 1 base and J 5 bases; nucleotides not matched to a gene: 8. The CDR3 spells CASSQAASSGKETQYF. In DNA, the CDR3 is TGTGCCAGCAGCCAAGCGGCGTCTAGCGGGAAGGAGACCCAGTACTTC.

In DNA, the CDR3 is TGCAGTGCTAGAGATATTAGCTCTCCCTACAATGAGCAGTTCTTC. Protein: CSARDISSPYNEQFF. This chain connects TRBV20-1 to TRBJ2-1; no clear D gene. The CDR3 sequence is 15 residues long. CDR1 is DFQATT and CDR2 is SNEGSKA in the germline V gene (reference sequence). V lost 0 bases, J lost 2 bases, and 11 bases lay in between.

This clonotype appeared many times. This chain links TRBV6-1 with TRBJ2-7, with 11 bases fitting TRBD2. The CDR3 contains 14 residues. Unmatched junction bases numbered 6, after V lost 6 bases and J lost 5 bases. Germline V gives CDR1 MNHNS, CDR2 SASEGT. The CDR3 region is CASSATSGSHEQYF. DNA of the CDR3: TGTGCCAGCAGCGCTACTAGCGGGAGTCACGAGCAGTACTTC.

The rearrangement joins TRBV7-9 to TRBJ1-3; D is undetermined. V was shortened by 2 bases and J by 4 bases, with 9 bases between the two germline ends. Germline lookup yields CDR1 SEHNR and CDR2 FQNEAQ (reference sequence). CDR3 length: 14 residues. CDR3 sequence reads: CASSLNTGGNTIYF. In DNA form, the CDR3 reads TGTGCCAGCAGCTTAAATACGGGGGGAAACACCATATATTTT.

This rearrangement joins TRBV29-1 to TRBJ1-1, with 7 bases aligning to TRBD1. Trimming at V came to 6 bases and at J to 2 bases, leaving 6 bases not matched to a gene. The CDR3 consists of 13 residues. Per germline, CDR1 SQVTM and CDR2 ANQGSEA. The CDR3 DNA sequence: TGCAGCGTCTCCGGGACAGAAAACACTGAAGCTTTCTTT. It is translated as CSVSGTENTEAFF. The whole variable domain, filled in from reference TRBV29-1 and TRBJ1-1, reads SAVISQKPSRDICQRGTSLTIQCQVDSQVTMMFWYRQQPGQSLTLIATANQGSEATYESGFVIDKFPISRPNLTFSTLTVSNMSPEDSSIYLCSVSGTENTEAFFGQGTRLTVV.

This clonotype was observed many times. The chain employs TRBV28 and TRBJ2-1; TRBD1 matches 10 bases. The germline V gene encodes CDR1 MDHEN and CDR2 SYDVKM. With 3 bases clipped from V and 10 bases from J, the junction kept 18 bases outside the gene matches. This CDR3 is 18 amino acids long. The chain's CDR3 is CASSLAGQGKLSRGEQFF. For the CDR3, the DNA is TGTGCCAGCAGTTTGGCGGGACAGGGGAAACTCTCAAGGGGGGAGCAGTTCTTC. Supplemented by reference TRBV28 and TRBJ2-1, the full variable domain reads DVKVTQSSRYLVKRTGEKVFLECVQDMDHENMFWYRQDPGLGLRLIYFSYDVKMKEKGDIPEGYSVSREKKERFSLILESASTNQTSMYLCASSLAGQGKLSRGEQFFGPGTRLTVL.

The gene calls are TRBV7-2 and TRBJ1-1; 7 nucleotides match TRBD1. The CDR3 loop spans 14 amino acids. CDR1 and CDR2 (germline): SGHTA, FQGNSA. The J segment lost 8 bases and the V segment lost 5 bases, leaving 11 bases of the junction unmatched. The CDR3 reads CASSPAAGTAEAFF. The CDR3 DNA sequence: TGTGCCAGCAGCCCCGCCGCCGGGACAGCGGAAGCTTTCTTT. The variable domain in full, completed from reference TRBV7-2 and TRBJ1-1, reads GAGVSQSPSNKVTEKGKDVELRCDPISGHTALYWYRQSLGQGLEFLIYFQGNSAPDKSGLPSDRFSAERTGGSVSTLTIQRTQQEDSAVYLCASSPAAGTAEAFFGQGTRLTVV.

This chain joins TRBV7-9 and TRBJ1-5; D is ambiguous. The V and J ends lost 2 bases and 4 bases respectively, with 9 bases between them. Germline V gives CDR1 SEHNR, CDR2 FQNEAQ (reference sequence). This CDR3 has 14 residues. CDR3 sequence: CASSLSGLNQPQHF. The DNA for the CDR3 is TGTGCCAGCAGCTTAAGCGGCCTGAATCAGCCCCAGCATTTT.

In this sample, this clonotype turned up many times. The chain is built from TRBV5-1 and TRBJ2-3; 8 bases match TRBD2. Germline V CDR1 and CDR2: SGHRS, YFSETQ. V trimming: 3 bases; J trimming: 4 bases; junction bases outside the gene matches: 7. There are 15 residues in the CDR3. CDR3 DNA sequence: TGCGCCAGCAGCTCCTCTTCGGGAGGGCCAGATACGCAGTATTTT. It is translated as CASSSSSGGPDTQYF.

This clonotype was seen ten or more times. V is TRBV7-9 and J is TRBJ2-7, with D uncertain. The V gene lost 0 bases and the J gene lost 1 base, with 10 bases spanning the gap. The CDR3 length is 15 residues. Germline V gene data show CDR1 as SEHNR and CDR2 as FQNEAQ (reference sequence). DNA of the CDR3: TGTGCCAGCAGCTTAGCGCTGATAGGGTCCTACGAGCAGTACTTC. Translating gives CASSLALIGSYEQYF.